The 2 T cell receptor beta chains reported below all come from one sample, sequenced in a study of CD8 T cells in Susac syndrome (dated 2019 in TCRdb). Library generation was performed with the immunoSEQ multiplex PCR assay. RNA was extracted with the RNeasy kit and roughly 0.45 to 1 ug was reverse transcribed using random hexamers. TCRdb's own reprocessing of the public reads used fastp at Q25 and MiXCR and kept productive beta chains. One record per CDR3 amino acid sequence lists the most common genes and DNA. The sample table holds about 180,000 distinct CDR3 sequences, of which roughly 94% were seen once. Over 0.095% of the sample goes to the ten largest clones. The sequenced material came from CD4+ T cells from PBMCs. The receptor source for this set is a human donor with Susac syndrome.

This chain uses TRBV12-3 or TRBV12-4 with TRBJ2-7; weak D call: TRBD1 (6 bases). V was trimmed by 3 bases and J by 6 bases, leaving 12 bases between them. This CDR3 comprises 13 residues. The CDR3 loop reads CASSFEQGGEQYF. CDR3 nucleotide sequence: TGTGCCAGCAGTTTTGAACAGGGCGGCGAGCAGTACTTC.

The chain uses TRBV12-3 or TRBV12-4 and TRBJ2-1; D not resolved. The CDR3 totals 16 residues. Trimming shortened V by 0 bases and J by 1 base, and 10 bases separated the two germline ends. CDR3 amino acids: CASSLARRLSYNEQFF. The CDR3 bases are TGTGCCAGCAGTTTAGCGCGGCGGCTTTCCTACAATGAGCAGTTCTTC.